This record looks at one TCR beta chain sequence and its context. The sample holds other DNA sequences that translate to the same CDR3. Sequencing used immunoSEQ multiplex PCR; TCRdb keeps in-frame clones, though not all of them. The data show tens of thousands of clones, with more than 80% seen just once and 8.4% held by the top ten. The CDR3 spans 14 residues. Germline V CDR1 and CDR2: MNHEY, SVGAGI. Trimming took 6 bases from V and 6 from J, leaving 18 bases between them. This sample was taken from a study of OX40 agonist ivuxolimab in advanced cancers. The clonotype comes from an adult with an advanced solid tumor such as melanoma, head and neck, liver or kidney cancer. The specimen was CD4+ or CD8+ T cells sorted from blood, collected in a trial of the OX40 agonist ivuxolimab. V is TRBV6-5 and J is TRBJ2-7, with D hard to call. Here the CDR3 reads CASSYGVSDREQYF. DNA of the CDR3: TGTGCCAGCAGCTACGGTGTCTCCGACCGCGAGCAGTACTTC.